This entry features one T cell receptor beta chain sequence. These data originate in a study of CXCR3-negative and CXCR3-positive naive CD8 T cells. TRB cDNA was prepared as libraries by UMI-labeled 5' RACE. TCRdb derives one entry per CDR3 protein from the 5' RACE reads, leaving out DNA. This repertoire includes 60,000 or so distinct CDR3 sequences. The length of the CDR3 is 11 residues. CDR1 and CDR2 from the germline V gene are WSHSY and SAAADI. The specimen sequenced was memory CD8+ T cells from blood. This clonotype was obtained from a human donor in good health. Some clones in this sample may be carry-over from other donors' samples. V usage is TRBV10-2 and J usage is TRBJ2-7. CDR3 residues: CASSITQEQYF.